These 21 T cell receptor beta chains came from one sample sequenced in a study of post-analysis software for immune sequencing data. Notes on the study in general: A handful of TRBV segments were significantly more frequent in patients than in controls. TRBV5-6, TRBV5-1 and TRBV20-1 were among these segments.

Included in the TCR beta cDNA libraries were unique molecular identifiers. TCRdb itself ran the PCR reads through MiXCR, one entry per CDR3 protein. The data show 400,000 to 500,000 distinct CDR3 sequences, 39% seen once. These receptors have no known antigen. The sample comprised blood. These receptor sequences come from a girl aged 2-10 years with multiple sclerosis.

In its sample, this clonotype was seen once. The chain recombines TRBV5-4 with TRBJ2-3; D perhaps matches TRBD2 (6 bases). Germline-derived CDR1 and CDR2 are SGHNT and YYREEE (reference sequence). V was pared by 2 bases and J by 2 bases, with 12 bases between. This CDR3 has 15 amino acids. The CDR3: CASSFVSGDTDTQYF. The CDR3, as DNA: TGTGCCAGCAGCTTCGTTAGCGGAGACACAGATACGCAGTATTTT. Combining the CDR3 with reference TRBV5-4 and TRBJ2-3 gives the whole variable domain ETGVTQSPTHLIKTRGQQVTLRCSSQSGHNTVSWYQQALGQGPQFIFQYYREEENGRGNFPPRFSGLQFPNYSSELNVNALELDDSALYLCASSFVSGDTDTQYFGPGTRLTVL.

This clonotype came up a few times. This rearrangement joins TRBV15 to TRBJ2-7; a possible D gene is TRBD1 (6 bases). V was shortened by 0 bases and J by 0 bases, with 15 bases between the two germline ends. This CDR3 has 17 residues. Germline values: CDR1 LNHNV, CDR2 YYDKDF (reference sequence). The CDR3, as DNA: TGTGCCACCAGCAGAGACCACAGGGACGAATCCTCCTACGAGCAGTACTTC. It specifies CATSRDHRDESSYEQYF.

This clonotype occurred once. This chain links TRBV5-1 with TRBJ2-5, with 8 bases aligning to TRBD1. The end of the DNA fits TRBJ2-7 better, so the J call may be wrong. The CDR3 has 16 amino acids. CDR1 and CDR2 from the germline V gene are SGHRS and YFSETQ. CDR3 amino acids: CASMLRGQDREGEQYF. CDR3 DNA: TGCGCCAGCATGTTACGCGGCCAGGACAGGGAAGGCGAGCAGTACTTC.

This clonotype was detected only a few times. The chain uses TRBV4-3 and TRBJ2-1; D is uncertain. The germline gives CDR1 LGHNA, CDR2 YSLEER. Trimming removed 3 bases from V and 0 bases from J, with 9 bases in between. CDR3 size: 15 residues. CDR3 DNA sequence: TGCGCCAGCAGCCACGACCCAAGCTCCTACAATGAGCAGTTCTTC. Protein: CASSHDPSSYNEQFF.

V is TRBV6-1 and J is TRBJ2-1, with D hard to call. V was trimmed by 7 bases and J by 8 bases, leaving 9 bases between them. The CDR3 consists of 11 residues. CDR1 MNHNS and CDR2 SASEGT come from the germline V gene. The CDR3 bases are TGTGCCAGCACTGAGAGACATGAGCAGTTCTTC. Encoded protein: CASTERHEQFF.

V and J are TRBV7-2 and TRBJ2-3; 8 bases align to TRBD2. Germline V gene data show CDR1 as SGHTA and CDR2 as FQGNSA. V shed 3 bases and J 5 bases; nucleotides not matched to a gene: 4. The CDR3 contains 14 residues. The CDR3 coding sequence is TGTGCCAGCAGCTTGGGTGGGACTAGAGATACGCAGTATTTT. Translating gives CASSLGGTRDTQYF.

This chain connects TRBV20-1 to TRBJ2-3; no clear D. The CDR3 length is 14 residues. Trimming stripped 6 bases from V and 4 bases from J, with 17 bases between. Germline loops: CDR1 DFQATT, CDR2 SNEGSKA (reference sequence). The CDR3 DNA reads TGCAGTGCCTTTTCACCGGTTGGGGCAGATACGCAGTATTTT. Encoded protein: CSAFSPVGADTQYF.

This clonotype was detected once. This chain joins TRBV13 and TRBJ1-1, with a weak D call TRBD1 (6 bases). Germline loops: CDR1 PRHDT, CDR2 FYEKMQ (reference sequence). The V gene lost 5 bases and the J gene lost 10 bases, with 14 bases spanning the gap. The CDR3 contains 12 residues. The CDR3 protein is CASSVGGGRAFF. CDR3 DNA: TGTGCCAGCAGCGTCGGAGGGGGTAGAGCTTTCTTT.

This clonotype was recorded once. The junction differs from germline at one of its ends, possibly a read error. The chain employs TRBV9 and TRBJ2-1; unclear D gene. This CDR3 spans 14 amino acids. Per germline, CDR1 SGDLS and CDR2 YYNGEE. The CDR3 nucleotides are TGTGCCAGCAGTCTTGAGACTTCCTACGATGAGCAGTTCTTC. Amino acids: CASSLETSYDEQFF.

In its sample, this clonotype was seen once. This chain joins TRBV6-5 and TRBJ2-1; unclear D gene. CDR3 size: 14 residues. V lost 5 bases, J lost 6 bases, and 14 bases lay in between. The germline V gene encodes CDR1 MNHEY and CDR2 SVGAGI. CDR3 nucleotides: TGTGCCAGCAGTCAATCCATCGGGTCCAATGAGCAGTTCTTC. This codes for CASSQSIGSNEQFF.

This sequence joins TRBV3-1 and TRBJ2-7, with D hard to call. Trimming removed 1 base at V and 3 bases at J, with 4 bases between. This CDR3 spans 12 amino acids. Per germline, CDR1 LGHDT and CDR2 YNNKEL (reference sequence). The CDR3 here is CASSQGGYEQYF. The CDR3 DNA reads TGTGCCAGCAGCCAAGGGGGCTACGAGCAGTACTTC.

The chain links TRBV6-6 to TRBJ2-5; D is undetermined. CDR1 MNHNY and CDR2 SVGAGI come from the germline V gene (reference sequence). The length of the CDR3 is 15 residues. Trimming pared 7 bases from V and 0 bases from J, leaving 15 bases between. The CDR3 bases are TGTGCCAGCACCCTCCCGGACGGCAACCAAGAGACCCAGTACTTC. Amino acid sequence: CASTLPDGNQETQYF.

The V gene is TRBV28, the J gene TRBJ1-2, with 7 bases matching TRBD1. The CDR3 totals 14 residues. V shed 6 bases and J 4 bases; nucleotides not matched to a gene: 8. CDR1 is MDHEN, CDR2 SYDVKM, per germline. The CDR3 here is CASSLTGVGYGYTF. The CDR3 bases are TGTGCCAGCAGCCTAACAGGGGTGGGCTATGGCTACACCTTC.

The rearrangement uses TRBV6-2 or TRBV6-3 and TRBJ1-5; D possibly corresponds to TRBD1 (5 bases). Germline CDR1 and CDR2: MNHEY and SVGEGT. The CDR3 runs to 16 residues. V gave up 2 bases and J gave up 6 bases, with 17 bases separating them. The CDR3 bases are TGTGCCAGCAGTTACGATGACAGCCCCCGTGGTCAGCCCCAGCATTTT. Its translation is CASSYDDSPRGQPQHF.

There are a few counts of this clonotype. The gene calls are TRBV25-1 and TRBJ2-2; D gene ambiguous. V was pared by 2 bases and J by 0 bases, with 7 bases between. This CDR3 comprises 15 residues. CDR1 is MGHDK and CDR2 is SYGVNS in the germline V gene. The CDR3 region has the DNA TGTGCCAGCAGTGAACCCAGCGCGAACACCGGGGAGCTGTTTTTT. Translated, it gives CASSEPSANTGELFF.

V and J are TRBV6-5 and TRBJ2-1, with D possibly being TRBD1 (7 bases). Germline CDR1 is MNHEY and CDR2 is SVGAGI. Trimming removed 2 bases from V and 7 bases from J, with 27 bases in between. CDR3 size: 19 residues. CDR3 residues: CASSYTSPLTRGDWNEQFF. CDR3 DNA: TGTGCCAGCAGTTACACCTCACCATTGACCAGGGGGGATTGGAATGAGCAGTTCTTC.

Only one count was recorded for this clonotype. V is TRBV28 and J is TRBJ1-6, with D possibly TRBD1 on 5 matching bases. The CDR3 is 15 amino acids. The ends were cut back, 6 bases at V and 6 bases at J, with 15 bases in the middle. Germline CDR1 and CDR2: MDHEN and SYDVKM. The CDR3 reads CASSPWDGINSPLHF. DNA for the CDR3: TGTGCCAGCAGCCCATGGGACGGCATTAATTCACCCCTCCACTTT. Based on the CDR3 plus reference TRBV28 and TRBJ1-6, the full variable domain is DVKVTQSSRYLVKRTGEKVFLECVQDMDHENMFWYRQDPGLGLRLIYFSYDVKMKEKGDIPEGYSVSREKKERFSLILESASTNQTSMYLCASSPWDGINSPLHFGNGTRLTVT.

The rearrangement links TRBV5-1 to TRBJ2-5; D is undetermined. Trimming shortened V by 0 bases and J by 5 bases, and 14 bases separated the two germline ends. Germline values: CDR1 SGHRS, CDR2 YFSETQ. The CDR3 consists of 15 residues. The CDR3 bases are TGCGCCAGCAGCTTGGGCCGGGCCCTAAAGGAGACCCAGTACTTC. It yields the protein CASSLGRALKETQYF.

The rearrangement uses TRBV28 and TRBJ2-1, with D possibly matching TRBD2 (5 bases). Germline V lookup: CDR1 MDHEN, CDR2 SYDVKM. CDR3 length equals 15 residues. Trimming removed 3 bases from V and 2 bases from J, with 11 bases in between. The CDR3 region has the DNA TGTGCCAGCAGTTTTTTGGGGAGCGCCTACAATGAGCAGTTCTTC. Amino acid sequence: CASSFLGSAYNEQFF.

This clonotype appeared a single time. In nucleotides, the CDR3 is TGTGCCAGCAGCTTAGTGACAGTTTTCTCCTACAATGAGCAGTTCTTC. Its protein product is CASSLVTVFSYNEQFF. This chain joins TRBV7-9 and TRBJ2-1, with D perhaps TRBD1 (5 bases). Germline-derived CDR1 and CDR2 are SEHNR and FQNEAQ (reference sequence). The V and J ends lost 1 base and 0 bases respectively, with 10 bases between them. The CDR3 runs 16 residues.

This clonotype was recorded a few times. This chain links TRBV27 with TRBJ2-7; TRBD2 might be the D (6 bases). Germline loops: CDR1 MNHEY, CDR2 SMNVEV (reference sequence). This CDR3 comprises 13 residues. V lost 5 bases to trimming and J lost 4 bases, with 12 bases between them. The CDR3 DNA reads TGTGCCAGCAGTCCCTTTCGGGGGTACGAGCAGTACTTC. Translation: CASSPFRGYEQYF.